Listed below are T cell receptor beta chains from one sample, sequenced in a study of cytomegalovirus exposure and HLA in healthy donors. Clones were sequenced by immunoSEQ multiplex PCR, and TCRdb holds only the in-frame ones, with some missing. The table lists some 140,000 clones, roughly nine tenths of them singletons. What was sequenced was PBMCs. These receptors came from a woman younger than 35 in good health and CMV-seropositive. CDR3s include the opening cysteine and the closing phenylalanine or tryptophan. D genes are given only for firm matches. Some rows have no size entry. The others give once, few or many, or a class for an expanded clone.

D,size,J,V,CDR3,DNA
-,-,TRBJ1-5,TRBV28,CASSPGPQGSNQPQHF,TGTGCCAGCAGTCCTGGACCCCAGGGAAGCAATCAGCCCCAGCATTTT
-,-,TRBJ2-1,TRBV2,CASSDQSLYNEQFF,TGTGCCAGCAGTGATCAGTCCCTGTACAATGAGCAGTTCTTC
-,-,TRBJ1-2,TRBV6-1,CASSETVNYGYTF,TGTGCCAGCAGTGAGACAGTGAACTATGGCTACACCTTC
-,-,TRBJ2-2,TRBV7-8,CASSLERAYSANTGELFF,TGTGCCAGCAGCTTAGAGAGGGCCTACTCCGCGAACACCGGGGAGCTGTTTTTT
-,-,TRBJ2-3,TRBV6-1,CATSRSTDTQYF,TGTGCCACCAGCAGGAGCACAGATACGCAGTATTTT
TRBD1,-,TRBJ1-4,TRBV6-1,CASSVTGRGEKLFF,TGTGCCAGCAGTGTGACAGGGAGAGGTGAAAAACTGTTTTTT
-,-,TRBJ1-1,TRBV28,CASSGNRVSIKNTEAFF,TGTGCCAGCAGTGGGAACAGGGTCTCAATAAAAAACACTGAAGCTTTCTTT
-,-,TRBJ1-4,TRBV5-1,CASSLGNTGIAGEKLFF,TGCGCCAGCAGCTTGGGGAACACAGGGATTGCAGGCGAAAAACTGTTTTTT
-,-,TRBJ2-7,TRBV2,CASNERSYEQYF,TGTGCCAGCAACGAGCGATCCTACGAGCAGTACTTC
TRBD1,-,TRBJ2-2,TRBV6-4,CASSSSGTENTGELFF,TGTGCCAGCAGCTCATCCGGGACAGAGAACACCGGGGAGCTGTTTTTT
TRBD2,-,TRBJ2-3,TRBV29-1,CSAPKAGGPADTQYF,TGCAGCGCCCCTAAAGCGGGGGGGCCGGCAGATACGCAGTATTTT
-,once,TRBJ2-7,TRBV7-2,CASSLGSEDSYEQYF,TGTGCCAGCAGCTTAGGGTCGGAGGACTCCTACGAGCAGTACTTC
TRBD1,-,TRBJ2-7,TRBV7-8,CASSLGQASSYEQYF,TGTGCCAGCAGCTTGGGACAGGCAAGCTCCTACGAGCAGTACTTC
-,-,TRBJ2-7,TRBV7-9,CASAGTYPNYEQYF,TGTGCCAGCGCAGGGACTTACCCCAACTACGAGCAGTACTTC
TRBD2,-,TRBJ2-1,TRBV7-3,CASSLSSGGPQVVF,TGTGCCAGCAGCTTATCGAGCGGGGGGCCCCAGGTGGTCTTC
-,once,TRBJ2-7,TRBV11-3,CASSLGAGTYEQYF,TGTGCCAGCAGCTTAGGTGCGGGGACCTACGAGCAGTACTTC
TRBD2,-,TRBJ2-1,TRBV9,CASSDTSGGDNEQFF,TGTGCCAGCAGCGATACTAGCGGGGGAGACAATGAGCAGTTCTTC
TRBD2,once,TRBJ2-1,TRBV7-6,CASSISGGAYNEQFF,TGTGCCAGCAGCATCAGCGGGGGGGCCTACAATGAGCAGTTCTTC
-,once,TRBJ2-5,TRBV7-3,CASSSAGLNGETQYF,TGTGCCAGCAGCTCCGCCGGGTTAAATGGGGAGACCCAGTACTTC
-,-,TRBJ2-5,TRBV6-1,CASSVQDRDFPETQYF,TGTGCCAGCAGTGTCCAAGACAGGGACTTTCCAGAGACCCAGTACTTC
TRBD2,-,TRBJ2-5,TRBV5-1,CASSLGPAGEGETQYF,TGCGCCAGCAGCTTAGGCCCAGCGGGGGAAGGGGAGACCCAGTACTTC
-,-,TRBJ2-5,TRBV2,CASSEGLRGQETQYF,TGTGCCAGCAGTGAAGGCCTCCGGGGTCAAGAGACCCAGTACTTC
-,-,TRBJ2-3,TRBV7-3,CASSLNPPGADTQYF,TGTGCCAGCAGCTTAAATCCCCCGGGGGCAGATACGCAGTATTTT
TRBD1,few,TRBJ1-2,TRBV7-3,CASSQSGQAVYGYTF,TGTGCCAGCAGCCAGTCTGGACAGGCAGTCTATGGCTACACCTTC
-,-,TRBJ2-7,TRBV11-2,CASSLDIYEQYF,TGTGCCAGCAGCTTAGATATCTACGAGCAGTACTTC
TRBD2,-,TRBJ2-3,TRBV7-2,CASSFTGTSVSTDTQYF,TGTGCCAGCAGCTTCACCGGGACTAGCGTTTCCACAGATACGCAGTATTTT
-,-,TRBJ2-5,TRBV7-7,CASSLTDHGLQETQYF,TGTGCTAGCAGCTTAACGGATCACGGACTCCAAGAGACCCAGTACTTC
-,-,TRBJ1-6,TRBV6-5,CASSYRGGTGSPLHF,TGTGCCAGCAGCTATCGGGGGGGGACTGGGTCACCCCTCCACTTT
-,-,TRBJ2-3,TRBV28,CASSRTGTSTDTQYF,TGTGCCAGCAGTCGAACAGGGACCTCCACAGATACGCAGTATTTT
-,-,TRBJ1-3,TRBV28,CASSSGVRYTNTIYF,TGTGCCAGCAGTTCGGGGGTCCGCTACACCAACACCATATATTTT
TRBD1,-,TRBJ1-1,TRBV7-9,CASTRGGHRGRSEAFF,TGTGCCAGCACCCGAGGGGGCCACAGGGGGCGTTCTGAAGCTTTCTTT
-,-,TRBJ2-1,TRBV7-7,CASSPALGIGGGYYNEQFF,TGTGCTAGCAGCCCGGCCCTGGGGATCGGCGGGGGCTACTACAATGAGCAGTTCTTC
TRBD2,-,TRBJ2-3,TRBV9,CASQEISGGSTDTQYF,TGTGCCAGTCAGGAAATTAGCGGGGGGAGCACAGATACGCAGTATTTT
TRBD1,-,TRBJ2-7,TRBV7-2,CASSLEGQPYEQYF,TGTGCCAGCAGCTTAGAGGGACAGCCCTACGAGCAGTACTTC
-,-,TRBJ2-1,TRBV5-6,CASSLFNYGGVYNEQFF,TGTGCCAGCAGCCTATTCAACTATGGCGGGGTCTACAATGAGCAGTTCTTC
-,-,TRBJ1-1,TRBV14,CASSQYTGTVNTEAFF,TGTGCCAGCAGCCAGTACACTGGGACTGTGAACACTGAAGCTTTCTTT
-,once,TRBJ1-1,TRBV12-1,CASSLPGTGDSWQGRNTEAFF,TGTGCCAGCAGCCTTCCCGGGACAGGGGATAGCTGGCAAGGTCGGAACACTGAAGCTTTCTTT
TRBD1,few,TRBJ2-7,TRBV28,CASSFRDRGPYYEQYF,TGTGCCAGCAGTTTCCGGGACAGGGGCCCTTACTACGAGCAGTACTTC
TRBD1,-,TRBJ1-2,TRBV11-2,CASSAPRGYGYTF,TGTGCCAGCAGCGCCCCCAGGGGGTATGGCTACACCTTC
TRBD2,-,TRBJ2-5,TRBV7-6,CASSFGSGGTDETQYF,TGTGCCAGCAGCTTTGGCAGCGGGGGTACGGATGAGACCCAGTACTTC
TRBD1,-,TRBJ2-6,TRBV5-1,CASSSTGGRSGANVLTF,TGCGCCAGCAGCTCAACAGGGGGACGCTCTGGGGCCAACGTCCTGACTTTC
-,once,TRBJ1-4,TRBV5-1,CASSLAISGKLFF,TGCGCCAGCAGCTTGGCCATATCAGGAAAACTGTTTTTT
TRBD1,-,TRBJ2-3,TRBV9,CASSVYPQGTNTQYF,TGTGCCAGCAGCGTATACCCACAGGGGACGAATACGCAGTATTTT
-,once,TRBJ1-1,TRBV4-1,CASSQVPLVDTEAFF,TGCGCCAGCAGCCAAGTCCCTTTAGTAGACACTGAAGCTTTCTTT
-,-,TRBJ2-7,TRBV7-5,CVRSPRDSLYEQYF,TGTGTCAGAAGCCCACGGGACAGTCTCTACGAGCAGTACTTC
TRBD2,once,TRBJ2-7,TRBV5-4,CATSLAGGHEQYF,TGTGCCACCTCACTAGCGGGGGGCCACGAGCAGTACTTC
-,once,TRBJ2-1,TRBV6-5,CASSWGGGAKFF,-
TRBD2,once,TRBJ2-3,TRBV19,CATSGTATDTQYF,TGTGCCACTAGCGGGACAGCCACAGATACGCAGTATTTT
-,-,TRBJ2-3,TRBV7-3,CASSPGGVTDTQYF,TGTGCCAGCAGCCCTGGAGGGGTCACAGATACGCAGTATTTT
-,-,TRBJ2-2,TRBV7-3,CASSRLDRRNTGELFF,TGTGCCAGCAGCCGCCTAGACAGGCGGAACACCGGGGAGCTGTTTTTT
-,-,TRBJ1-3,TRBV7-9,CASSLSLSGNTIYF,TGTGCCAGCAGCCTGAGCCTCTCTGGAAACACCATATATTTT
-,-,TRBJ2-2,TRBV6-5,CASTRPGNTGELFF,TGTGCCAGCACTCGGCCAGGGAACACCGGGGAGCTGTTTTTT
-,-,TRBJ1-1,TRBV5-1,CASSFGQGRGTEAFF,TGCGCCAGCAGCTTTGGTCAGGGTCGCGGCACTGAAGCTTTCTTT
TRBD1,few,TRBJ2-3,TRBV10-3,CAITSGTGDTDTQYF,TGTGCCATCACCAGCGGGACAGGGGACACAGATACGCAGTATTTT
TRBD2,-,TRBJ2-3,TRBV4-3,CASSQGTSGTLGTQYF,TGCGCCAGCAGCCAAGGGACTAGCGGGACTTTGGGTACGCAGTATTTT
TRBD2,-,TRBJ2-7,TRBV5-4,CASNRGGASGPLLGEQYF,TGTGCCAGCAACCGAGGAGGGGCTAGCGGGCCACTCCTCGGCGAGCAGTACTTC
TRBD1,-,TRBJ1-2,TRBV28,CASLTGANNYGYTF,TGTGCCAGCTTAACAGGGGCCAATAACTATGGCTACACCTTC
-,-,TRBJ1-2,TRBV30,CANYRVSYGYTF,TGTGCCAATTACAGGGTATCCTATGGCTACACCTTC